This T cell receptor (beta chain) originates from a study of shared clonotypes between healthy human individuals. Data came from immunoSEQ multiplex PCR; TCRdb stores just in-frame clones and leaves some out. The table records some 580,000 clones, 95% to 98% of them present only once. The naive CD8 population came from CD45RO-negative cells selected for CCR7, without terminally differentiated effector memory CD45RA+ cells. Caucasian adults living in Nashville, Tennessee, provided all samples. The CDR3 totals 13 residues. Germline trimming cut 8 bases from V and 8 bases from J; bases unmatched to any gene: 10. Germline V gene sequence: CDR1 MNHEY, CDR2 SMNVEV (reference sequence).

V and J are TRBV27 and TRBJ2-3; TRBD2 agrees at 7 bases. Input material: naive CD8+ T cells sorted from blood. The TCR sequence derives from a man younger than 45 in good health. The CDR3 sequence: CASVRAGWGTQYF. The CDR3 DNA follows: TGTGCCAGCGTCAGAGCGGGATGGGGTACGCAGTATTTT.